Each of the 21 T cell receptor beta chains below was sequenced from the same sample in a study of T cells after yellow fever vaccination. Each CDR3 protein is one row after TCRdb ran MiXCR on the 5' RACE reads. Of some 100,000 distinct CDR3 sequences in the sample, over 8% were seen once. This sample comprised CD8+ T cells not binding an NS4B(214-222) dextramer, sorted from PBMCs, obtained approximately 15 days after the first yellow fever vaccination. Receptors originate from a man aged 18-30 years who received the YFV17D yellow fever vaccine.

This clonotype has more than one count but fewer than ten. CDR3 sequence reads: CASSSGLAGGLIEQFF. CDR3 nucleotides: TGTGCCAGCAGTTCGGGACTAGCGGGGGGGCTGATTGAGCAGTTCTTC. The V and J genes are TRBV27 and TRBJ2-1, with TRBD2 identical over 16 bases. Germline assignment: CDR1 MNHEY and CDR2 SMNVEV (reference sequence). The CDR3 has 16 residues. The junction had 6 bases not matched to a gene; V was cut back by 4 bases and J by 9 bases.

This clonotype was detected ten times or more. The chain joins TRBV29-1 to TRBJ2-5; unclear D gene. This CDR3 spans 14 amino acids. Germline-derived CDR1 and CDR2 are SQVTM and ANQGSEA. V was cut by 3 bases and J by 5 bases, with 16 bases left in between. The CDR3 reads CSVELGYKLETQYF. In DNA, the CDR3 is TGCAGCGTTGAGCTAGGGTACAAATTGGAGACCCAGTACTTC.

This clonotype has just one count. The V call is TRBV7-2, the J call TRBJ1-2, with D possibly matching TRBD1 (6 bases). This CDR3 is built from 18 residues. Germline CDR1 and CDR2: SGHTA and FQGNSA. Trimming removed 5 bases from V and 4 bases from J, with 26 bases in between. CDR3 DNA sequence: TGTGCCAGCAGCCTAACGGGTACAGGGCTAGTGGGCGGCTATGGCTACACCTTC. Its translation: CASSLTGTGLVGGYGYTF.

This clonotype was counted between two and nine times. This chain uses TRBV6-2 or TRBV6-3 with TRBJ2-5, with 8 bases that match TRBD1. The germline V gene encodes CDR1 MNHEY and CDR2 SVGEGT. This CDR3 region has 14 residues. V shed 5 bases, J shed 2 bases, and the junction held 4 bases outside the gene matches. The CDR3 DNA follows: TGTGCCAGCAGTCGGACAGGGTGGCAAGAGACCCAGTACTTC. Its protein is CASSRTGWQETQYF.

The sample holds a few counts of this clonotype. The chain combines TRBV7-6 with TRBJ1-4; D not resolved. Germline loops: CDR1 SGHVS, CDR2 FNYEAQ. Trimming pared 3 bases from V and 2 bases from J, leaving 10 bases between. This CDR3 region has 15 residues. CDR3 protein: CASSFGLVTNEKLFF. CDR3 nucleotides: TGTGCCAGCAGCTTCGGGTTGGTGACTAATGAAAAACTGTTTTTT.

Only a few counts were recorded for this clonotype. The rearrangement links TRBV4-1 to TRBJ2-5; 8 positions match TRBD2. Germline assignment: CDR1 MGHRA and CDR2 YSYEKL. The CDR3 has 16 amino acids. Trimming at V came to 1 base and at J to 0 bases, leaving 4 bases not matched to a gene. The CDR3 coding sequence is TGCGCCAGCAGCCAAGGAGTAGCGGGGAACCAAGAGACCCAGTACTTC. Translation: CASSQGVAGNQETQYF.

This clonotype was picked up a small number of times. The J gene is TRBJ2-3, the V gene TRBV20-1; 8 nucleotides agree with TRBD2. The ends lost 6 bases at V and 3 bases at J; junction bases unmatched: 2. The CDR3 runs to 12 residues. The V gene's germline CDR1 is DFQATT and CDR2 SNEGSKA (reference sequence). Written as DNA, the CDR3 is TGCAGTGCCCGGGGGGGGACAGATACGCAGTATTTT. Amino acids: CSARGGTDTQYF.

This clonotype was seen only a few times. The chain has TRBV11-1 and TRBJ2-5; 10 bases fit TRBD2. The trim removed 1 base at V and 0 bases at J, leaving 11 bases unmatched. The CDR3 is made up of 19 amino acids. Germline V CDR1 and CDR2: SGHAT, FQDESV (reference sequence). CDR3 sequence: CASSLVAGGDYPDQETQYF. The CDR3 nucleotides are TGTGCCAGCAGCTTAGTAGCGGGGGGAGATTACCCCGACCAAGAGACCCAGTACTTC.

V gene TRBV6-1 combines with J gene TRBJ1-1, with TRBD1 as a possible D gene (6 bases). Per germline, CDR1 MNHNS and CDR2 SASEGT. The CDR3 is 16 amino acids. V was shortened by 6 bases and J by 0 bases, with 17 bases between the two germline ends. This CDR3 reads CASSQETGPMNTEAFF. CDR3 nucleotides: TGTGCCAGCAGCCAGGAGACAGGACCGATGAACACTGAAGCTTTCTTT.

This sequence joins TRBV6-2 or TRBV6-3 and TRBJ2-2; TRBD1 matches 7 bases. CDR3 size: 15 residues. V lost 6 bases and J lost 6; bases outside the gene matches: 10. Germline lookup yields CDR1 MNHEY and CDR2 SVGEGT. CDR3 DNA: TGTGCCAGCAGACTAAACCTACAGGGGCCCGGGGAGCTGTTTTTT. Translating gives CASRLNLQGPGELFF.

This clonotype was counted between two and nine times. V gene TRBV7-2 combines with J gene TRBJ2-1; 14 positions match TRBD2. The J segment lost 7 bases and the V segment lost 4 bases, leaving 6 bases of the junction unmatched. The length of the CDR3 is 16 residues. Per germline, CDR1 SGHTA and CDR2 FQGNSA. CDR3 sequence reads: CASSSHRTSGGNEQFF. The CDR3 nucleotides are TGTGCCAGCAGCTCCCACCGGACTAGCGGGGGGAATGAGCAGTTCTTC. The full variable domain, completed using reference TRBV7-2 and TRBJ2-1, is GAGVSQSPSNKVTEKGKDVELRCDPISGHTALYWYRQSLGQGLEFLIYFQGNSAPDKSGLPSDRFSAERTGGSVSTLTIQRTQQEDSAVYLCASSSHRTSGGNEQFFGPGTRLTVL.

The chain carries TRBV20-1 and TRBJ1-5; 8 nucleotides agree with TRBD1. Germline V gives CDR1 DFQATT, CDR2 SNEGSKA (reference sequence). V trimming: 0 bases; J trimming: 0 bases; junction bases outside the gene matches: 7. CDR3 length: 17 amino acids. The CDR3 is CSARDPGQVYSNQPQHF. CDR3 DNA sequence: TGCAGTGCTAGAGATCCGGGACAGGTCTATAGCAATCAGCCCCAGCATTTT.

This chain uses TRBV15 with TRBJ2-3, with 11 bases matching TRBD2. Germline V gene data show CDR1 as LNHNV and CDR2 as YYDKDF (reference sequence). Trimming cost V 1 base and J 4 bases; bases outside gene matches: 1. This CDR3 region has 15 residues. The CDR3 loop reads CATSRASGGPDTQYF. The CDR3 bases are TGTGCCACCAGCAGAGCTAGCGGGGGGCCAGATACGCAGTATTTT.

The table lists this clonotype with a few counts. The chain combines TRBV20-1 with TRBJ2-7; 7 positions match TRBD1. Germline values: CDR1 DFQATT, CDR2 SNEGSKA (reference sequence). This CDR3 comprises 15 residues. After removal of 3 bases from V and 3 bases from J, the junction contained 11 bases not matched to a gene. The CDR3 DNA is TGCAGTGCTAGGGTAGGCCAGGGGGATAGCTACGAGCAGTACGTC. It yields the protein CSARVGQGDSYEQYV.

This sequence joins TRBV5-6 and TRBJ2-2, with unresolved D. The CDR3 length is 15 residues. Germline V gives CDR1 SGHDT, CDR2 YYEEEE. With 2 bases removed from V and 6 bases from J, the gap between germline ends came to 14 bases. CDR3 coding DNA: TGTGCCAGCAGCTTAGGGCCCGGATCTCCCGGGGAGCTGTTTTTT. As protein: CASSLGPGSPGELFF. The variable domain in full, with the rest retrieved from reference TRBV5-6 and TRBJ2-2, is DAGVTQSPTHLIKTRGQQVTLRCSPKSGHDTVSWYQQALGQGPQFIFQYYEEEERQRGNFPDRFSGHQFPNYSSELNVNALLLGDSALYLCASSLGPGSPGELFFGEGSRLTVL.

This clonotype was detected many times. This chain joins TRBV5-1 and TRBJ2-1; 10 bases align to TRBD1. Germline V lookup: CDR1 SGHRS, CDR2 YFSETQ. The V gene end was trimmed by 4 bases and the J gene end by 9 bases; junction bases not matched to a gene: 7. The CDR3 runs 14 residues. The CDR3 coding sequence is TGCGCCAGCAGCCGTCGGGACAGGGGAGTTGAGCAGTTCTTC. Translation: CASSRRDRGVEQFF.

This clonotype was seen more than once but under ten times. The V and J genes are TRBV12-3 or TRBV12-4 and TRBJ1-1, with D perhaps TRBD1 (6 bases). V was pared by 7 bases and J by 0 bases, with 15 bases between. This CDR3 comprises 15 residues. In nucleotides, the CDR3 is TGTGCCAGCACCCCGGGACAAGGGATGAACACTGAAGCTTTCTTT. It codes for CASTPGQGMNTEAFF.

This chain joins TRBV7-2 and TRBJ2-1, with D possibly matching TRBD2 (6 bases). V was cut by 5 bases and J by 7 bases, with 18 bases left in between. This CDR3 has 15 residues. Germline lookup yields CDR1 SGHTA and CDR2 FQGNSA. The CDR3 region is CASSPTRLVGNEQFF. CDR3 DNA: TGTGCCAGCAGCCCAACCCGACTAGTTGGAAATGAGCAGTTCTTC.

The chain links TRBV7-2 to TRBJ2-1; 7 bases line up with TRBD1. This CDR3 spans 14 amino acids. Germline CDR1 reads SGHTA; CDR2 reads FQGNSA. The V gene end was trimmed by 0 bases and the J gene end by 8 bases; junction bases not matched to a gene: 4. The CDR3 region is CASSLAQTGYEQFF. CDR3 DNA sequence: TGTGCCAGCAGCTTAGCCCAGACAGGGTATGAGCAGTTCTTC. Full variable domain (outside the CDR3, taken from reference TRBV7-2 and TRBJ2-1): GAGVSQSPSNKVTEKGKDVELRCDPISGHTALYWYRQSLGQGLEFLIYFQGNSAPDKSGLPSDRFSAERTGGSVSTLTIQRTQQEDSAVYLCASSLAQTGYEQFFGPGTRLTVL.

The V and J genes are TRBV27 and TRBJ2-1; 9 nucleotides line up with TRBD2. V lost 7 bases, J lost 0 bases, and 4 bases stayed unmatched. The CDR3 contains 15 residues. Looked up from germline, CDR1 is MNHEY and CDR2 is SMNVEV (reference sequence). CDR3 residues: CASNVAGDSYNEQFF. The CDR3 DNA is TGTGCCAGCAATGTAGCGGGGGACTCCTACAATGAGCAGTTCTTC.

This clonotype was observed many times. In DNA, the CDR3 is TGCAGCGTTGAGGGTGGGACAGGGGTCGGCTACGAGCAGTACTTC. It is translated as CSVEGGTGVGYEQYF. J is TRBJ2-7 and V is TRBV29-1; 10 bases match TRBD1. This CDR3 has 15 residues. With V trimmed by 3 bases and J by 3 bases, 8 bases remained unmatched. In germline, CDR1 is SQVTM, CDR2 ANQGSEA.